This TCR beta chain derives from a study of shared clonotypes between healthy human individuals. The sample holds one count of this clone. V gave up 5 bases and J gave up 5 bases, with 16 bases separating them. The CDR3 spans 13 residues. Germline assignment: CDR1 SQVTM and CDR2 ANQGSEA. TCRdb's table, derived via immunoSEQ multiplex PCR, lists solely in-frame clones and lacks some. The sample lists 2.3 million or so clones, approximately 95% occurring once. Splitting of CD4+ cells produced CD45RA+ naive and CD45RA-negative memory subsets. The sample consisted of naive CD4+ T cells from PBMCs. Regarding subset: CD45RA+ positively selected. The chain joins TRBV29-1 to TRBJ2-7; TRBD1 is a possible D gene (5 bases). The sequence derives from a man aged 18 to 35 in good health. Some clones in this sample may be carry-over from other donors' samples. The DNA for the CDR3 is TGCAGCGTTCGCCAGGGAATAGCAGACGAGCAGTACTTC. It codes for CSVRQGIADEQYF.